A single sample gave rise to the 21 T cell receptor beta chains below, sequenced in a study of T cells in localized non-small cell lung cancer. Here immunoSEQ multiplex PCR was the method, and the copy in TCRdb shows in-frame clones only, minus some. The table lists several thousand clones, 43% of them singletons, with about 7.8% in the top ten. The sample was lung tumor tissue, taken before any cancer treatment. These receptor sequences come from a man aged 40 to 69 with stage III lung adenocarcinoma.

This clone has a handful of counts. The chain couples TRBV6-8 to TRBJ1-1; D is undetermined. Deletions cut 6 bases from V and 1 base from J, with 15 bases between. Looked up from germline, CDR1 is MNHGY and CDR2 is SAAAGT. The CDR3 has 15 amino acids. CDR3 in DNA: TGTGCCAGCAGCCCCGAACGGACGAGGAACACTGAAGCTTTCTTT. It specifies CASSPERTRNTEAFF.

V and J are TRBV6-8 and TRBJ2-3, with TRBD2 matching over 11 bases. In germline, CDR1 is MNHGY, CDR2 SAAAGT. This CDR3 region has 15 residues. The J segment lost 5 bases and the V segment lost 6 bases, leaving 7 bases of the junction unmatched. The chain's CDR3 is CASRTLAGGRDTQYF. The CDR3 bases are TGTGCCAGCAGGACCTTAGCGGGGGGGCGAGATACGCAGTATTTT.

V gene TRBV19 combines with J gene TRBJ1-3; 9 positions match TRBD1. The V gene end was trimmed by 8 bases and the J gene end by 0 bases; junction bases not matched to a gene: 2. The CDR3 extends over 14 amino acids. Germline CDR1 and CDR2: LNHDA and SQIVND (reference sequence). CDR3 sequence: CASGTGNSGNTIYF. The DNA for the CDR3 is TGTGCCAGTGGGACAGGGAACTCTGGAAACACCATATATTTT.

In its sample, this clone was seen a few times. This chain joins TRBV30 and TRBJ1-3; D not resolved. V gave up 4 bases and J gave up 3 bases, with 7 bases separating them. Germline V gene sequence: CDR1 GTSNPN, CDR2 SVGIG (reference sequence). The CDR3 length is 12 residues. CDR3 region: CAWKAVGNTIYF. The CDR3 DNA is TGTGCCTGGAAGGCAGTTGGAAACACCATATATTTT.

The V and J genes are TRBV11-3 and TRBJ2-7, with D possibly matching TRBD2 (7 bases). Germline V gives CDR1 SGHNT, CDR2 YENEEA. V lost 7 bases to trimming and J lost 1 base, with 14 bases between them. The CDR3 covers 14 residues. In DNA form, the CDR3 reads TGTGCCAGCAACTACAGGGAGGGGTCCTACGAGCAGTACTTC. Translated: CASNYREGSYEQYF. Filled out from reference TRBV11-3 and TRBJ2-7, the complete variable domain reads EAGVVQSPRYKIIEKKQPVAFWCNPISGHNTLYWYLQNLGQGPELLIRYENEEAVDDSQLPKDRFSAERLKGVDSTLKIQPAELGDSAVYLCASNYREGSYEQYFGPGTRLTVT.

This clone was counted between two and nine times. The chain has TRBV9 and TRBJ2-5; possibly TRBD1 for D (7 bases). Trimming took 0 bases from V and 0 from J, leaving 12 bases between them. Germline CDR1 and CDR2: SGDLS and YYNGEE. The CDR3 is 16 amino acids. The CDR3 DNA sequence: TGTGCCAGCAGCGTAGGTCCAGGGGGGTACCAAGAGACCCAGTACTTC. Translating gives CASSVGPGGYQETQYF.

In this sample, this clone turned up many times. The chain links TRBV1 to TRBJ1-1. TRBV1 is marked as a pseudogene. The CDR3 spans 17 residues. The chain's CDR3 is CASSQVTHRGSNTEAFF. The CDR3 DNA reads as TGCGCCAGCAGCCAAGTTACCCACCGGGGGTCGAACACTGAAGCTTTCTTT.

This rearrangement joins TRBV11-3 to TRBJ2-6; TRBD1 might be the D (6 bases). Per germline, CDR1 SGHNT and CDR2 YENEEA. This CDR3 has 14 residues. Trimming removed 5 bases at V and 15 bases at J, with 20 bases between. CDR3 protein: CASSEQGSQRDLTF. CDR3 coding DNA: TGTGCCAGCAGCGAACAGGGTTCCCAAAGAGACCTGACTTTC.

This clone appeared a single time. The chain has TRBV19 and TRBJ1-3; no firm D call. This CDR3 is 11 amino acids long. The germline V gene has CDR1 LNHDA and CDR2 SQIVND (reference sequence). The V and J ends lost 8 bases and 8 bases respectively, with 10 bases between them. The CDR3: CASLLMDTIYF. The DNA for the CDR3 is TGTGCCAGTCTTCTCATGGACACCATATATTTT.

The CDR3: CASSDSGTGVTGELFF. In nucleotides, the CDR3 is TGTGCCAGCAGTGACTCCGGGACAGGGGTCACCGGGGAGCTGTTTTTT. The chain uses TRBV25-1 and TRBJ2-2; TRBD1 aligns across 10 bases. CDR3 length: 16 amino acids. V shed 3 bases, J shed 4 bases, and the junction held 5 bases outside the gene matches. Germline V gives CDR1 MGHDK, CDR2 SYGVNS.

By proportion, this clone is medium-sized. The CDR3 coding sequence is TGTGCCAGCAGGTCGACTAGCGGGGGGGGCACAGATACGCAGTATTTT. Amino acids: CASRSTSGGGTDTQYF. V gene TRBV6-8 combines with J gene TRBJ2-3, with TRBD2 identical over 14 bases. The junction had 3 bases not matched to a gene; V was cut back by 6 bases and J by 1 base. Per germline, CDR1 MNHGY and CDR2 SAAAGT. This CDR3 contains 16 residues.

V and J are TRBV23-1 and TRBJ2-6; 9 nucleotides align to TRBD2. TRBV23-1 has ORF status, its function being uncertain. The length of the CDR3 is 18 residues. Germline trimming cut 9 bases from V and 0 bases from J; bases unmatched to any gene: 12. The CDR3 DNA follows: TGCGCCAGACGTCGAAGACTAGCGGTAGGCTCTGGGGCCAACGTCCTGACTTTC. It is translated as CARRRRLAVGSGANVLTF.

This clone was observed a handful of times. The rearrangement links TRBV9 to TRBJ2-3; no clear D. The CDR3 length is 14 residues. In germline, CDR1 is SGDLS, CDR2 YYNGEE. V lost 0 bases and J lost 0, with 5 bases in between. The DNA of the CDR3 is TGTGCCAGCAGCGTAGGTGGTAGCACAGATACGCAGTATTTT. This encodes CASSVGGSTDTQYF. The complete variable domain, with remaining parts taken from reference TRBV9 and TRBJ2-3, reads DSGVTQTPKHLITATGQRVTLRCSPRSGDLSVYWYQQSLDQGLQFLIQYYNGEERAKGNILERFSAQQFPDLHSELNLSSLELGDSALYFCASSVGGSTDTQYFGPGTRLTVL.

The chain couples TRBV11-3 to TRBJ2-2, with TRBD2 as a possible D gene (6 bases). Trimming left V 0 bases short and J 4 bases short, with 12 bases between. This CDR3 comprises 16 residues. Germline V gene sequence: CDR1 SGHNT, CDR2 YENEEA. The CDR3 loop is CASSLEGGLITGELFF. For the CDR3, the DNA is TGTGCCAGCAGCTTAGAGGGGGGACTGATCACCGGGGAGCTGTTTTTT.

The table lists this clone with a count of one. J is TRBJ2-2 and V is TRBV5-1; 7 nucleotides line up with TRBD1. Germline CDR1 reads SGHRS; CDR2 reads YFSETQ. The CDR3 extends over 16 amino acids. After removal of 3 bases from V and 0 bases from J, the junction contained 5 bases not matched to a gene. As DNA, the CDR3 is TGCGCCAGCAGCTCCGTTGGGACAGCGAACACCGGGGAGCTGTTTTTT. It specifies CASSSVGTANTGELFF.

This clone occurred a few times. CDR3 sequence: CASRRLAGADNEQFF. CDR3 nucleotides: TGTGCCAGCAGGCGACTAGCGGGGGCGGACAATGAGCAGTTCTTC. J is TRBJ2-1 and V is TRBV2; 12 nucleotides line up with TRBD2. This CDR3 is built from 15 residues. CDR1 is SNHLY and CDR2 is FYNNEI in the germline V gene. V was clipped by 6 bases and J by 5 bases; unmatched bases: 5.

The V and J genes are TRBV6-8 and TRBJ1-4; maybe TRBD1 (5 bases). In germline, CDR1 is MNHGY, CDR2 SAAAGT. The V and J ends lost 0 bases and 8 bases respectively, with 19 bases between them. CDR3 length: 17 residues. CDR3 bases: TGTGCCAGCAGTTACTCGGGACCTCAAGAACGAGGGGAAAAACTGTTTTTT. Encoded protein: CASSYSGPQERGEKLFF.

This chain joins TRBV19 and TRBJ2-7; 8 nucleotides match TRBD1. Per germline, CDR1 LNHDA and CDR2 SQIVND (reference sequence). The CDR3 length is 15 residues. The trim removed 5 bases at V and 2 bases at J, leaving 8 bases unmatched. DNA of the CDR3: TGTGCCAGTAGTCCAGACAGGGGATCGCCCTACGAGCAGTACTTC. It is translated as CASSPDRGSPYEQYF.

CDR3 nucleotide sequence: TGCAACACGATTCCCGACAGGGCGTATAATTCACCCCTCCACTTT. Translation: CNTIPDRAYNSPLHF. This chain uses TRBV29-1 with TRBJ1-6, with 7 bases matching TRBD1. CDR1 is SQVTM, CDR2 ANQGSEA, per germline. The CDR3 consists of 15 residues.

This CDR3 reads CASSQDNYRGEYEQYF. The CDR3 DNA is TGCGCCAGCAGCCAAGATAATTACAGGGGGGAGTACGAGCAGTACTTC. The rearrangement links TRBV1 to TRBJ2-7; TRBD1 is the table's D call and was not checked against the DNA. TRBV1 is classified as a pseudogene. This CDR3 region has 16 residues.

This rearrangement joins TRBV19 to TRBJ2-7, with TRBD2 as a possible D gene (6 bases). Germline V gene lookup returns CDR1 LNHDA and CDR2 SQIVND (reference sequence). Trimming removed 3 bases at V and 2 bases at J, with 14 bases between. The CDR3 extends over 15 amino acids. The CDR3 loop is CASSIVSGSAYEQYF. The DNA for the CDR3 is TGTGCCAGTAGTATCGTGAGCGGGTCGGCCTACGAGCAGTACTTC.